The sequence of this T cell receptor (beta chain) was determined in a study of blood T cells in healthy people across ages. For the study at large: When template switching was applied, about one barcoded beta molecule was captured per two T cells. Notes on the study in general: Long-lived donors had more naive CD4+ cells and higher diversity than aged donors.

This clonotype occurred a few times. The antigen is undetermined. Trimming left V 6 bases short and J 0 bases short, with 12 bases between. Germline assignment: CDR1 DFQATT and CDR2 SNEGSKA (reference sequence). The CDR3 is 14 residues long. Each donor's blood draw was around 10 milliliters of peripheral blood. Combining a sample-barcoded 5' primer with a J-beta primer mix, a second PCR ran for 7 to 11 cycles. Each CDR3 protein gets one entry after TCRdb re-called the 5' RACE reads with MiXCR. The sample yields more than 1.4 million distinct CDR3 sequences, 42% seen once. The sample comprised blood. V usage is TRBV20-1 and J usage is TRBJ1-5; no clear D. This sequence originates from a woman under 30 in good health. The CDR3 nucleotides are TGCAGTGCCCGGACCGACACTAGCAATCAGCCCCAGCATTTT. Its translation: CSARTDTSNQPQHF.